Following are 5 T cell receptor beta chains from one sample sequenced in a study of cytomegalovirus exposure and HLA in healthy donors. The study ran its PCR with 60 Vbeta and 13 Jbeta primers. Clones were sequenced by immunoSEQ multiplex PCR, and TCRdb holds only the in-frame ones, with some missing. Here the sample spans some 150,000 clones, 60% to 80% being singletons. The specimen was PBMCs. The receptor source for this set is a male donor in good health and CMV-seronegative.

This chain connects TRBV13 to TRBJ2-7, with a weak D call TRBD1 (5 bases). Between the trimmed V and J ends, which lost 1 base and 3 bases, there was a span of 7 bases. This CDR3 contains 13 residues. The V gene's germline CDR1 is PRHDT and CDR2 FYEKMQ (reference sequence). The CDR3 DNA follows: TGTGCCAGCAGCTTAGAAGGGGTCTACGAGCAGTACTTC. Its translation is CASSLEGVYEQYF. Together with reference TRBV13 and TRBJ2-7, the CDR3 gives the full variable domain: AAGVIQSPRHLIKEKRETATLKCYPIPRHDTVYWYQQGPGQDPQFLISFYEKMQSDKGSIPDRFSAQQFSDYHSELNMSSLELGDSALYFCASSLEGVYEQYFGPGTRLTVT.

The chain employs TRBV4-3 and TRBJ1-2; 7 positions agree with TRBD1. The CDR3 has 14 amino acids. The germline gives CDR1 LGHNA, CDR2 YSLEER. V was pared by 0 bases and J by 4 bases, with 2 bases of the junction left unmatched. The CDR3 nucleotides read TGCGCCAGCAGCCAAGACGACAGGGCCTATGGCTACACCTTC. Its translation: CASSQDDRAYGYTF.

The chain is built from TRBV6-1 and TRBJ1-5; possible D gene TRBD1, 5 bases. This CDR3 has 14 amino acids. The ends were cut back, 2 bases at V and 11 bases at J, with 16 bases in the middle. Germline CDR1 MNHNS, CDR2 SASEGT. CDR3 in amino acids: CASSEQGGLWAQHF. The DNA for the CDR3 is TGTGCCAGCAGTGAACAGGGAGGGTTATGGGCCCAGCATTTT.

This rearrangement joins TRBV19 to TRBJ2-2, with D unresolved. Germline lookup yields CDR1 LNHDA and CDR2 SQIVND (reference sequence). The CDR3 is 12 residues long. V was trimmed by 7 bases and J by 6 bases, leaving 9 bases between them. CDR3 sequence reads: CASIEVPGELFF. In DNA form, the CDR3 reads TGTGCCAGTATCGAGGTACCCGGGGAGCTGTTTTTT.

The chain has TRBV7-8 and TRBJ2-1, with 10 bases matching TRBD2. The germline V gene has CDR1 SGHVS and CDR2 FQNEAQ. The CDR3 is 16 amino acids. The J segment lost 1 base and the V segment lost 8 bases, leaving 8 bases of the junction unmatched. Written as DNA, the CDR3 is TGTGCCAGCGGGTCTAGCGGGAGAGGTTCCTACAATGAGCAGTTCTTC. Translation: CASGSSGRGSYNEQFF.